Shown below are 13 T cell receptor beta chains from a single sample sequenced in a study of blood T cell repertoires in COVID-19. Repertoires were generated with immunoSEQ multiplex PCR, while TCRdb's copy carries only in-frame clones and drops some. Of 150,000 to 200,000 clones listed, around nine tenths are singletons. Material for sequencing was PBMCs or T cells enriched from blood (not recorded which). These receptors all stem from a woman aged 50 to 65 who had recovered from COVID-19.

Only one count was recorded for this clone. The V gene is TRBV27, the J gene TRBJ2-5; TRBD2 matches at 14 bases. CDR3 length: 20 amino acids. Trimming removed 5 bases from V and 9 bases from J; junction bases left unmatched: 23. The germline V gene encodes CDR1 MNHEY and CDR2 SMNVEV (reference sequence). The CDR3 protein is CASSPIHSTSGGAGHLAQYF. CDR3 sequence (DNA): TGTGCCAGCAGTCCAATCCATTCGACTAGCGGGGGGGCGGGTCATTTGGCCCAGTACTTC.

The gene calls are TRBV5-1 and TRBJ2-7, with TRBD1 identical over 8 bases. V gave up 4 bases and J gave up 12 bases; unmatched junction bases: 18. Germline values: CDR1 SGHRS, CDR2 YFSETQ. This CDR3 is built from 15 residues. Here the CDR3 reads CASSLGTGPPTLAYF. The CDR3 DNA reads as TGCGCCAGCAGCCTAGGGACAGGACCCCCTACGTTGGCGTACTTC.

The rearrangement links TRBV27 to TRBJ1-4; the match to TRBD1 covers 7 bases. The CDR3 extends over 14 amino acids. V shed 3 bases and J 7 bases; nucleotides not matched to a gene: 5. The germline V gene has CDR1 MNHEY and CDR2 SMNVEV (reference sequence). The CDR3 loop reads CASSFRGRGEKLFF. The CDR3 coding sequence is TGTGCCAGCAGTTTTAGGGGGCGCGGTGAAAAACTGTTTTTT.

V usage is TRBV5-1 and J usage is TRBJ1-2; TRBD1 matches at 10 bases. The CDR3 sequence is 15 residues long. Trimming took 4 bases from V and 4 from J; bases not matched to a gene: 7. The germline V gene has CDR1 SGHRS and CDR2 YFSETQ. The CDR3 sequence: CASSIWTGGTYGYTF. CDR3 DNA: TGCGCCAGCAGCATTTGGACAGGGGGGACCTATGGCTACACCTTC.

The V and J genes are TRBV7-9 and TRBJ1-1; no clear D gene. Germline assignment: CDR1 SEHNR and CDR2 FQNEAQ (reference sequence). CDR3 length: 14 amino acids. Trimming left V 5 bases short and J 0 bases short, with 10 bases between. The CDR3 bases are TGTGCCAGCAGCGGTGACATAATGAACACTGAAGCTTTCTTT. As protein: CASSGDIMNTEAFF.

The genes are TRBV12-3 or TRBV12-4 and TRBJ2-5; D is unresolved. V was cut by 4 bases and J by 0 bases, with 3 bases left in between. The CDR3 is 12 amino acids. This CDR3 reads CASSSYQETQYF. In nucleotides, the CDR3 is TGTGCCAGCAGTTCCTACCAAGAGACCCAGTACTTC.

V and J are TRBV3-1 (or the pseudogene TRBV3-2) and TRBJ2-1; TRBD2 is a possible D gene (6 bases). This CDR3 spans 15 amino acids. The germline CDR1 and CDR2 sequences are LGHDT and YNNKEL (reference sequence). V dropped 4 bases and J dropped 6 bases, with 16 bases sitting between them. DNA of the CDR3: TGTGCCAGCAGCCGCAGACTAGAACGGAGCAATGAGCAGTTCTTC. Translation: CASSRRLERSNEQFF.

The CDR3 region has the DNA TGTGCCAGCCGGACAGGGCAGTGGAATCAGCCCCAGCATTTT. Protein: CASRTGQWNQPQHF. This chain links TRBV7-6 with TRBJ1-5; TRBD1 matches at 8 bases. J was trimmed by 4 bases and V by 8 bases; bases with no gene match: 7. Germline CDR1 SGHVS, CDR2 FNYEAQ. This CDR3 has 14 residues.

The genes are TRBV7-2 and TRBJ1-5; D is possibly TRBD1 (5 bases). Per germline, CDR1 SGHTA and CDR2 FQGNSA. Between the trimmed V and J ends, which lost 0 bases and 1 base, there was a span of 7 bases. CDR3 length: 15 amino acids. CDR3 nucleotides: TGTGCCAGCAGCTTAGCGTACAGGAGCAATCAGCCCCAGCATTTT. Its protein is CASSLAYRSNQPQHF.

The genes are TRBV7-2 and TRBJ1-4, with 9 bases identical to TRBD1. The V segment lost 2 bases and the J segment 7 bases; nucleotides outside the gene matches: 5. This CDR3 contains 15 residues. Germline V gene data show CDR1 as SGHTA and CDR2 as FQGNSA. The DNA of the CDR3 is TGTGCCAGCAGCTTATCCGGGACAGGGAGTGAAAAACTGTTTTTT. Protein sequence: CASSLSGTGSEKLFF.

This clone was counted only a few times. This chain links TRBV7-2 with TRBJ1-2, with 9 bases lining up with TRBD1. Germline assignment: CDR1 SGHTA and CDR2 FQGNSA. Losses at the gene ends were 5 bases for V and 7 bases for J; bases not matched to a gene: 11. The CDR3 contains 15 residues. CDR3 nucleotide sequence: TGTGCCAGCAGCACCCGACAGGGGGGGAGTGGTGGCTACACCTTC. Translation: CASSTRQGGSGGYTF.

The rearrangement uses TRBV19 and TRBJ1-5; D perhaps matches TRBD1 (6 bases). The CDR3 is 14 amino acids. Germline V CDR1 and CDR2: LNHDA, SQIVND (reference sequence). V lost 7 bases and J lost 5, with 15 bases in between. The CDR3 coding sequence is TGTGCCAGTAAGGACAGTATTAATGATCAGCCCCAGCATTTT. Translation: CASKDSINDQPQHF.

The chain combines TRBV6-4 with TRBJ1-6, with D hard to call. The ends were cut back, 4 bases at V and 6 bases at J, with 10 bases in the middle. Germline CDR1 reads MRHNA; CDR2 reads SNTAGT. The CDR3 spans 14 residues. The CDR3 is CASSGGERNSPLHF. For the CDR3, the DNA is TGTGCCAGCAGTGGGGGAGAGCGTAATTCACCCCTCCACTTT.